The source of this TCR beta chain is a study of T cells in Graves' hyperthyroidism and ophthalmopathy. Broader study findings: By a 13 V-J model, ophthalmopathy was set apart from stable hyperthyroidism. With a median lead of around 6.7 months before onset, the model predicted ophthalmopathy. Most clonotypes expanded in thyroid above 0.001 were likewise present in blood.

The study excluded patients with uncontrolled infection, other autoimmune disease, pregnancy or lactation. Germline trimming cut 0 bases from V and 5 bases from J; bases unmatched to any gene: 6. CDR3 length: 15 residues. CDR1 and CDR2 from the germline V gene are ENHRY and SYGVKD. RNA transcripts were the template for amplifying TCR beta CDR3 regions. RT-PCR in the first round (using the HTBI primer set) targeted the TCR CDR3. TCRdb recomputed calls from the multiplex PCR reads with MiXCR, one row per CDR3 protein. The sample has about 580,000 distinct CDR3 sequences, approximately 44% seen once. Details on this clonotype: Its antigen is not identified.

The source of this sequence is a woman under 30 with Graves' hyperthyroidism. The sequencing input was peripheral blood or thyroid tissue (not recorded which). The chain carries TRBV10-3 and TRBJ1-2; 7 bases align to TRBD1. The CDR3 bases are TGTGCCATCAGTGAGTCCGGGACAGAGGCGTATGGCTACACCTTC. It is translated as CAISESGTEAYGYTF.